The 26 T cell receptor beta chains presented below share a single source sample, sequenced in a study of cytomegalovirus exposure and HLA in healthy donors. PCR employed 60 Vbeta and 13 Jbeta primers. Assay used: immunoSEQ multiplex PCR; TCRdb lists only in-frame clones, some missing. The data contain roughly 200,000 clones, 80% of them singletons. The sample was PBMCs. The receptor source for this set is a boy younger than 18 in good health and CMV-seronegative.

This sequence joins TRBV29-1 and TRBJ1-1, with a possible D match to TRBD1 (6 bases). The CDR3 has 16 residues. The germline V gene has CDR1 SQVTM and CDR2 ANQGSEA. Trimming pared 1 base from V and 1 base from J, leaving 16 bases between. The CDR3 DNA reads TGCAGCGTTGAAGGCGACGCAGGGGAATGGAACACTGAAGCTTTCTTT. Translating it yields CSVEGDAGEWNTEAFF. Based on the CDR3 plus reference TRBV29-1 and TRBJ1-1, the full variable domain is SAVISQKPSRDICQRGTSLTIQCQVDSQVTMMFWYRQQPGQSLTLIATANQGSEATYESGFVIDKFPISRPNLTFSTLTVSNMSPEDSSIYLCSVEGDAGEWNTEAFFGQGTRLTVV.

This clone was recorded once. V gene TRBV4-3 combines with J gene TRBJ1-2; TRBD1 aligns across 9 bases. After removal of 2 bases from V and 7 bases from J, the junction contained 8 bases not matched to a gene. The CDR3 is 15 amino acids. The V gene's germline CDR1 is LGHNA and CDR2 YSLEER. DNA for the CDR3: TGCGCCAGCAGCCAAAATCACAGGGGGCGCGGTGGCTACACCTTC. This sequence encodes CASSQNHRGRGGYTF.

This chain joins TRBV19 and TRBJ2-2, with 9 bases aligning to TRBD2. Germline V lookup: CDR1 LNHDA, CDR2 SQIVND (reference sequence). V was clipped by 5 bases and J by 5 bases; unmatched bases: 6. The CDR3 length is 15 residues. For the CDR3, the DNA is TGTGCCAGTAGTGCAGGGACTAGCTTAACCGGGGAGCTGTTTTTT. Its protein is CASSAGTSLTGELFF.

The count of this clone is one. The chain has TRBV5-4 and TRBJ1-1; 9 bases match TRBD1. V lost 5 bases to trimming and J lost 1 base; unmatched junction nucleotides: 9. The CDR3 is 16 amino acids. Germline assignment: CDR1 SGHNT and CDR2 YYREEE (reference sequence). The CDR3 DNA reads TGTGCCAGCAGTATCGGGACAGGGCGAAGGAACACTGAAGCTTTCTTT. Its protein product is CASSIGTGRRNTEAFF.

The chain employs TRBV29-1 and TRBJ2-3; 13 bases fit TRBD2. Germline V gene sequence: CDR1 SQVTM, CDR2 ANQGSEA. The CDR3 spans 13 residues. The V and J ends lost 8 bases and 6 bases, in that order; junction bases with no gene match: 5. CDR3 bases: TGCAGCTCCCGGACTAGCGGGGGTGATACGCAGTATTTT. As protein: CSSRTSGGDTQYF.

The chain has TRBV2 and TRBJ1-1; possible D gene TRBD1, 6 bases. The CDR3 runs to 14 residues. From germline, CDR1 is SNHLY and CDR2 FYNNEI. Between the trimmed V and J ends, which lost 4 bases and 5 bases, there was a span of 14 bases. CDR3 amino acids: CASSGVQGKTEAFF. CDR3 nucleotide sequence: TGTGCCAGCAGTGGTGTCCAGGGGAAAACTGAAGCTTTCTTT. The full variable domain, in which reference TRBV2 and TRBJ1-1 provide the parts outside the CDR3, is EPEVTQTPSHQVTQMGQEVILRCVPISNHLYFYWYRQILGQKVEFLVSFYNNEISEKSEIFDDQFSVERPDGSNFTLKIRSTKLEDSAMYFCASSGVQGKTEAFFGQGTRLTVV.

The gene calls are TRBV2 and TRBJ2-7; a possible D gene is TRBD1 (6 bases). This CDR3 has 15 amino acids. V was shortened by 5 bases and J by 2 bases, with 16 bases between the two germline ends. The V gene's germline CDR1 is SNHLY and CDR2 FYNNEI. CDR3 DNA: TGTGCCAGCAGTCGTGGCGGAGAGGGGGCCTACGAGCAGTACTTC. It specifies CASSRGGEGAYEQYF.

The chain recombines TRBV15 with TRBJ1-2; 8 bases match TRBD1. Germline CDR1 and CDR2: LNHNV and YYDKDF (reference sequence). The CDR3 consists of 15 residues. V shed 5 bases, J shed 5 bases, and the junction held 10 bases outside the gene matches. In DNA, the CDR3 is TGTGCCACCAGCGTACAGGGGGACCTGGCTTATGGCTACACCTTC. Translation gives CATSVQGDLAYGYTF.

This chain uses TRBV27 with TRBJ1-2; 7 bases fit TRBD1. The CDR3 spans 15 residues. Trimming removed 4 bases from V and 4 bases from J; junction bases left unmatched: 9. Per germline, CDR1 MNHEY and CDR2 SMNVEV (reference sequence). This CDR3 reads CASSYTGDVIYGYTF. The CDR3 bases are TGTGCCAGCAGTTACACAGGGGACGTGATCTATGGCTACACCTTC.

Only one count was recorded for this clone. The CDR3 is CASSQTGGITEAFF. The CDR3, as DNA: TGTGCCAGCAGCCAAACAGGGGGAATCACTGAAGCTTTCTTT. This chain links TRBV4-2 with TRBJ1-1, with TRBD1 matching 8 bases. The V gene end was trimmed by 2 bases and the J gene end by 4 bases; junction bases not matched to a gene: 3. This CDR3 contains 14 residues. Germline V gene sequence: CDR1 LGHNA, CDR2 YNFKEQ.

In its sample, this clone was seen a few times. V usage is TRBV19 and J usage is TRBJ1-5; 9 bases map to TRBD1. Germline V gene lookup returns CDR1 LNHDA and CDR2 SQIVND (reference sequence). Trimming cost V 11 bases and J 2 bases; bases outside gene matches: 16. The CDR3 spans 17 residues. For the CDR3, the DNA is TGTGCCCTCAGCCGGGGACAGGGAAAAAGAGGCAATCAGCCCCAGCATTTT. This translates into CALSRGQGKRGNQPQHF.

This clone was picked up one time. V is TRBV5-1 and J is TRBJ2-7; perhaps TRBD1 as D (5 bases). From germline, CDR1 is SGHRS and CDR2 YFSETQ. The CDR3 totals 13 residues. V dropped 3 bases and J dropped 1 base, with 8 bases sitting between them. Written as DNA, the CDR3 is TGCGCCAGCAGCTCGGACAATTCCTACGAGCAGTACTTC. Translation: CASSSDNSYEQYF.

The chain carries TRBV30 and TRBJ1-2; 9 bases align to TRBD1. Germline V gene data show CDR1 as GTSNPN and CDR2 as SVGIG (reference sequence). The CDR3 length is 13 residues. V lost 1 base to trimming and J lost 7 bases; unmatched junction nucleotides: 4. CDR3 DNA sequence: TGTGCCTGGAGTGCACAGGGGGCTAGTGGCTACACCTTC. It translates to CAWSAQGASGYTF.

CDR3 residues: CASETGGIYGYTF. The CDR3 bases are TGTGCCAGCGAGACAGGGGGGATCTATGGCTACACCTTC. The rearrangement joins TRBV2 to TRBJ1-2; the match to TRBD1 covers 9 bases. The V and J ends lost 8 bases and 4 bases, in that order; junction bases with no gene match: 5. CDR1 and CDR2 (germline): SNHLY, FYNNEI. This CDR3 contains 13 residues.

There are a few counts of this clone. The genes are TRBV19 and TRBJ2-1, with 7 bases aligning to TRBD2. Germline CDR1 is LNHDA and CDR2 is SQIVND (reference sequence). The CDR3 consists of 15 residues. V was clipped by 5 bases and J by 0 bases; unmatched bases: 4. In DNA form, the CDR3 reads TGTGCCAGTAGTTGGGCTAGCGGCTCCTACAATGAGCAGTTCTTC. Its protein is CASSWASGSYNEQFF.

In DNA form, the CDR3 reads TGTGCTAGTGGTTTGGGACAGGGAGTTTCGTTCGAGCAGTACTTC. It codes for CASGLGQGVSFEQYF. This chain connects TRBV12-5 to TRBJ2-7, with TRBD1 identical over 7 bases. The J segment lost 6 bases and the V segment lost 1 base, leaving 9 bases of the junction unmatched. CDR3 length: 15 residues. Germline CDR1 reads LGHNT; CDR2 reads FRNRAP.

The genes are TRBV7-9 and TRBJ1-4, with 7 bases lining up with TRBD1. Germline V gene data show CDR1 as SEHNR and CDR2 as FQNEAQ (reference sequence). The CDR3 has 17 residues. The junction had 13 bases not matched to a gene; V was cut back by 1 base and J by 8 bases. In DNA form, the CDR3 reads TGTGCCAGCAGCTTAGTCACTTCCGACAGGGAGGTCGAAAAACTGTTTTTT. Translating it yields CASSLVTSDREVEKLFF.

The rearrangement links TRBV27 to TRBJ1-5, with TRBD1 matching 9 bases. CDR3 length: 18 amino acids. After removal of 5 bases from V and 0 bases from J, the junction contained 11 bases not matched to a gene. CDR1 MNHEY and CDR2 SMNVEV come from the germline V gene (reference sequence). The chain's CDR3 is CASSPGTGNYYSNQPQHF. The CDR3 DNA reads as TGTGCCAGCAGTCCTGGGACAGGGAACTATTATAGCAATCAGCCCCAGCATTTT.

This chain links TRBV7-9 with TRBJ2-1; D is perhaps TRBD2 (5 bases). The germline V gene has CDR1 SEHNR and CDR2 FQNEAQ (reference sequence). This CDR3 comprises 15 residues. V lost 2 bases and J lost 2, with 10 bases in between. The CDR3 loop is CASSLWESPYNEQFF. CDR3 bases: TGTGCCAGCAGCTTATGGGAGAGTCCCTACAATGAGCAGTTCTTC.

V and J are TRBV2 and TRBJ2-5, with 9 bases lining up with TRBD1. Germline-derived CDR1 and CDR2 are SNHLY and FYNNEI. V gave up 11 bases and J gave up 0 bases; unmatched junction bases: 10. The CDR3 contains 15 residues. The CDR3 DNA follows: TGTGCCGGGACGACAGGGGGAATTCACCAAGAGACCCAGTACTTC. As protein: CAGTTGGIHQETQYF.

The gene calls are TRBV6-5 and TRBJ1-4; D is uncertain. Germline loops: CDR1 MNHEY, CDR2 SVGAGI. The V and J ends lost 0 bases and 0 bases respectively, with 8 bases between them. This CDR3 contains 16 residues. The DNA of the CDR3 is TGTGCCAGCAGTTACTCAACAAGTGCAACTAATGAAAAACTGTTTTTT. Protein sequence: CASSYSTSATNEKLFF.

This sequence joins TRBV29-1 and TRBJ2-3; D is ambiguous. Germline V gene lookup returns CDR1 SQVTM and CDR2 ANQGSEA. Between the trimmed V and J ends, which lost 2 bases and 4 bases, there was a span of 10 bases. This CDR3 has 13 residues. CDR3 DNA: TGCAGCGTTGAACCTTTGAGCGCAGATACGCAGTATTTT. The encoded protein is CSVEPLSADTQYF.

This clone showed up just a few times. CDR3 sequence: CASSLAGGRTYEQYF. The CDR3 region has the DNA TGTGCCAGCAGCTTGGCCGGGGGGCGGACCTACGAGCAGTACTTC. The rearrangement uses TRBV7-2 and TRBJ2-7, with a possible D match to TRBD2 (7 bases). V lost 3 bases, J lost 2 bases, and 14 bases lay in between. The CDR3 covers 15 residues. The germline gives CDR1 SGHTA, CDR2 FQGNSA.

V and J are TRBV19 and TRBJ1-2; 10 positions match TRBD1. This CDR3 spans 14 amino acids. J was trimmed by 4 bases and V by 6 bases; bases with no gene match: 5. Germline V gene lookup returns CDR1 LNHDA and CDR2 SQIVND (reference sequence). The CDR3 spells CASRRQGAIYGYTF. In DNA form, the CDR3 reads TGTGCCAGTAGAAGACAGGGGGCCATCTATGGCTACACCTTC.

The chain joins TRBV5-4 to TRBJ2-7; D possibly corresponds to TRBD2 (6 bases). Between the trimmed V and J ends, which lost 4 bases and 1 base, there was a span of 15 bases. CDR3 length: 15 residues. Germline CDR1 and CDR2: SGHNT and YYREEE (reference sequence). CDR3 coding DNA: TGTGCCAGCAGCCCCGGGGCGGGGCCGTCCTACGAGCAGTACTTC. Its protein product is CASSPGAGPSYEQYF.

The chain is built from TRBV7-2 and TRBJ1-1, with D unclear. The germline V and J ends were trimmed by 5 bases and 6 bases, with 7 bases remaining between them. This CDR3 region has 11 residues. Germline loops: CDR1 SGHTA, CDR2 FQGNSA. In DNA, the CDR3 is TGTGCCAGCAGCCCTGAGGCTGAAGCTTTCTTT. Protein product: CASSPEAEAFF.